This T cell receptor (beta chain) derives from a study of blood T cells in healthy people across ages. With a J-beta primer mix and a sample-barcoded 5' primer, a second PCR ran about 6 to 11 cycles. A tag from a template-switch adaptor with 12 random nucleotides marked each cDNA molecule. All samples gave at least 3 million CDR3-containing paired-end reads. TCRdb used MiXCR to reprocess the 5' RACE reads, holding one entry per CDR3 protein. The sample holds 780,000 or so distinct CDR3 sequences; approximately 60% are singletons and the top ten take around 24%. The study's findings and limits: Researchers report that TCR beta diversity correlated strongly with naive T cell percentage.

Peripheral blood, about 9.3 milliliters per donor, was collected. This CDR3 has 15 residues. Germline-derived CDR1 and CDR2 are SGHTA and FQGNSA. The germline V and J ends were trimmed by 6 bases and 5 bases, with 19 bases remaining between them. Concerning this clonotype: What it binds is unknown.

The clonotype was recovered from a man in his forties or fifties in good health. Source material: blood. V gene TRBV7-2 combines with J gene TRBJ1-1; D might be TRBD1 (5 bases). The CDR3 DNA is TGTGCCAGCAGGCCAAAACCCGGGGGTGGTACTGAAGCTTTCTTT. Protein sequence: CASRPKPGGGTEAFF.